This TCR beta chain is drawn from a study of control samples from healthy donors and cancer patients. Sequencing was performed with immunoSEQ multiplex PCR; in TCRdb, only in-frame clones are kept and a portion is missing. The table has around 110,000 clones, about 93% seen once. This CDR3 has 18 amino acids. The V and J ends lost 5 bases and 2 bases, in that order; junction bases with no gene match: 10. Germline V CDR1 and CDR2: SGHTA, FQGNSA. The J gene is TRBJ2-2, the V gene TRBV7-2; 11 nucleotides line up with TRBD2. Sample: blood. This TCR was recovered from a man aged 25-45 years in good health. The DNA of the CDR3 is TGTGCCAGCAGCCCCTTCGGACTAGCGGGTCCTAACACCGGGGAGCTGTTTTTT. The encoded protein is CASSPFGLAGPNTGELFF.